This TCR beta chain was found in a study of blood T cell repertoires in COVID-19. Before being deemed recovered, Cohort 3 donors had two negative PCRs, clearance, or symptom resolution. This clone appeared once. TCRdb's table, derived via immunoSEQ multiplex PCR, lists solely in-frame clones and lacks some. The data show about 280,000 clones, 89% seen once. V lost 2 bases and J lost 7; bases outside the gene matches: 8. Germline CDR1 PRHDT, CDR2 FYEKMQ (reference sequence). The CDR3 spans 16 residues. The genes are TRBV13 and TRBJ2-7; 13 nucleotides align to TRBD2. The source material was PBMCs or T cells enriched from blood (not recorded which). The TCR was taken from a woman aged 60-70 years who had recovered from COVID-19. The CDR3: CASSLLRTSGSAEQYF. The CDR3 DNA is TGTGCCAGCAGCTTACTTAGGACTAGCGGGAGCGCAGAGCAGTACTTC.